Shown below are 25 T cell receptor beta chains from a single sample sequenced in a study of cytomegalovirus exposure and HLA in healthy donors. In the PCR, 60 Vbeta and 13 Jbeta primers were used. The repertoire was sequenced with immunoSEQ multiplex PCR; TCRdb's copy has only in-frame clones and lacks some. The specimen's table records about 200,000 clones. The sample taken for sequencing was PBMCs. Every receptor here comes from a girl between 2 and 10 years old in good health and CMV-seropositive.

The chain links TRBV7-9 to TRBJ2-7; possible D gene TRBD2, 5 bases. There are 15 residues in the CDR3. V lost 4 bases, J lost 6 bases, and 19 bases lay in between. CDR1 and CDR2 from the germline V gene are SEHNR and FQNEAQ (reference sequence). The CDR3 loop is CASSSPDLLSGEQYF. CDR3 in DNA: TGTGCCAGCAGCTCTCCGGACTTGCTCTCTGGCGAGCAGTACTTC.

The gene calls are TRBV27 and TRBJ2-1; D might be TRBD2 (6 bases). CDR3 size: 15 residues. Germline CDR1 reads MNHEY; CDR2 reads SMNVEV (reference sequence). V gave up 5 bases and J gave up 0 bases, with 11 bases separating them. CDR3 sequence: CASSLGTPSYNEQFF. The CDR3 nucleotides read TGTGCCAGCAGTCTCGGGACTCCCTCCTACAATGAGCAGTTCTTC.

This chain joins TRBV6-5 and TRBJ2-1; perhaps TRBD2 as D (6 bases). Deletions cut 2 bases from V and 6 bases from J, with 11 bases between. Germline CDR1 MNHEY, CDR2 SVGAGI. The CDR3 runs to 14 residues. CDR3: CASSYAGWSNEQFF. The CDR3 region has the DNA TGTGCCAGCAGTTACGCGGGATGGTCCAATGAGCAGTTCTTC.

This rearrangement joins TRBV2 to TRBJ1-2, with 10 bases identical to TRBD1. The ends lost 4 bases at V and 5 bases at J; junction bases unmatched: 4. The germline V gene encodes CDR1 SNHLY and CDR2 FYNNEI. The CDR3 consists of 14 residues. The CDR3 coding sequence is TGTGCCAGCAGTGTCGACAGGGGGCTTTATGGCTACACCTTC. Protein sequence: CASSVDRGLYGYTF.

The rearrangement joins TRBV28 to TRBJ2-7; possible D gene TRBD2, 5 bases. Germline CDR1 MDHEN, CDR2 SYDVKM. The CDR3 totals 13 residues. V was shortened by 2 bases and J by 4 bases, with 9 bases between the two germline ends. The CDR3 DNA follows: TGTGCCAGCAGTTTAGGCGAGGGATACGAGCAGTACTTC. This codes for CASSLGEGYEQYF.

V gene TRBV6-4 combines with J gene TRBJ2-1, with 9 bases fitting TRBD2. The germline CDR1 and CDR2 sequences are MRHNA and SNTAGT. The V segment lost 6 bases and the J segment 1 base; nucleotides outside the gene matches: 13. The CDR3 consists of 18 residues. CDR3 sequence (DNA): TGTGCCAGCAGGGGGGTGGTAGCGGGAGAGGCGTCCTACAATGAGCAGTTCTTC. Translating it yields CASRGVVAGEASYNEQFF.

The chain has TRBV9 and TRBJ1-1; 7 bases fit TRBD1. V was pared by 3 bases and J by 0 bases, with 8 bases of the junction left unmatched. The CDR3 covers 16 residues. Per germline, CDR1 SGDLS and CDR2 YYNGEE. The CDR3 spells CASSEGTESMNTEAFF. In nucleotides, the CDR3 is TGTGCCAGCAGCGAGGGGACAGAGTCAATGAACACTGAAGCTTTCTTT.

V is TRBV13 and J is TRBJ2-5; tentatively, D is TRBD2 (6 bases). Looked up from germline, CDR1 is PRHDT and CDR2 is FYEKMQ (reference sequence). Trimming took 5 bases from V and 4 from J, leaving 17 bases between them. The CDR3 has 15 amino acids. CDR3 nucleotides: TGTGCCAGCAGCGTGGCGATAGGGACTCCAGAGACCCAGTACTTC. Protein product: CASSVAIGTPETQYF. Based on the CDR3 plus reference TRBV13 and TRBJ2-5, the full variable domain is AAGVIQSPRHLIKEKRETATLKCYPIPRHDTVYWYQQGPGQDPQFLISFYEKMQSDKGSIPDRFSAQQFSDYHSELNMSSLELGDSALYFCASSVAIGTPETQYFGPGTRLLVL.

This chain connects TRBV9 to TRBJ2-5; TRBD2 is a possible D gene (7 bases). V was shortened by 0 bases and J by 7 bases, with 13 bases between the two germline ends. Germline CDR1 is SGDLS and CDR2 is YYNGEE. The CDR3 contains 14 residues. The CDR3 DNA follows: TGTGCCAGCAGCGTAGAGGGGGGGCACGGGACCCAGTACTTC. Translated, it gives CASSVEGGHGTQYF.

This CDR3 reads CASSSGGTFYEQYF. The CDR3 nucleotides read TGTGCCAGCAGCTCAGGAGGGACTTTCTACGAGCAGTACTTC. The V and J genes are TRBV7-6 and TRBJ2-7; TRBD2 might be the D (6 bases). Trimming took off 4 bases at V and 3 bases at J, with 13 bases between the two ends. The CDR3 spans 14 residues. The V gene's germline CDR1 is SGHVS and CDR2 FNYEAQ.

The CDR3 reads CASSVLAGGGNEQFF. The CDR3 DNA follows: TGTGCCAGCAGTGTACTAGCGGGAGGTGGCAATGAGCAGTTCTTC. The rearrangement uses TRBV6-4 and TRBJ2-1, with 12 bases fitting TRBD2. The germline V gene has CDR1 MRHNA and CDR2 SNTAGT. V lost 4 bases to trimming and J lost 6 bases; unmatched junction nucleotides: 4. CDR3 length: 15 amino acids.

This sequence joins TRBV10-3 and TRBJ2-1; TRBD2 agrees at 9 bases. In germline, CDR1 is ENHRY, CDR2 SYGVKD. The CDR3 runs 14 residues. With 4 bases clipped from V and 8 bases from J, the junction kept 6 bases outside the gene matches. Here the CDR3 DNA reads TGTGCCATCAGTGTTGCGGGAGGGGAGTATGAGCAGTTCTTC. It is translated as CAISVAGGEYEQFF.

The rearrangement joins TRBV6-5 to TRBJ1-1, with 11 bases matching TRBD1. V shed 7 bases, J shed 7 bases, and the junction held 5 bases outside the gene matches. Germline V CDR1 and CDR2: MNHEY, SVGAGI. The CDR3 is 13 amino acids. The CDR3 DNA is TGTGCCAGCACCAGGGACAGGGGGGGTGAAGCTTTCTTT. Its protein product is CASTRDRGGEAFF.

As DNA, the CDR3 is TGTGCCAGCAGCTTAGAAGGGGTAGCCTACGAGCAGTACTTC. This translates into CASSLEGVAYEQYF. The chain joins TRBV7-2 to TRBJ2-7; D possibly corresponds to TRBD1 (5 bases). V dropped 1 base and J dropped 2 bases, with 9 bases sitting between them. The CDR3 runs to 14 residues. Germline CDR1 reads SGHTA; CDR2 reads FQGNSA.

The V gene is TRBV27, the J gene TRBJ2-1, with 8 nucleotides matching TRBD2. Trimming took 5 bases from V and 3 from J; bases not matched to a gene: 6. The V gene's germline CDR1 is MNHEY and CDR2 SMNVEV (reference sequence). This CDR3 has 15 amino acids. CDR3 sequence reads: CASSTPGLVYNEQFF. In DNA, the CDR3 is TGTGCCAGCAGTACACCGGGACTAGTCTACAATGAGCAGTTCTTC.

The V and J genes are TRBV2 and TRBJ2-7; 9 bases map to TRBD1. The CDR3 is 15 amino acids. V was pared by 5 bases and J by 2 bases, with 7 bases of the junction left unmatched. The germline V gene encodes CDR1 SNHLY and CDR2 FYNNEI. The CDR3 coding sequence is TGTGCCAGCAGTTTGGGACAGGGCGGCACCTACGAGCAGTACTTC. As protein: CASSLGQGGTYEQYF.

The CDR3, as DNA: TGTGCCAGCAGCTTAGCGTGGGGGGCCGGGGAGCTGTTTTTT. Protein sequence: CASSLAWGAGELFF. The chain has TRBV7-9 and TRBJ2-2, with D possibly TRBD2 on 6 matching bases. This CDR3 is built from 14 residues. The V gene lost 0 bases and the J gene lost 6 bases, with 8 bases spanning the gap. Germline-derived CDR1 and CDR2 are SEHNR and FQNEAQ (reference sequence).

Here the CDR3 reads CASSLVRGVEGGYTF. The CDR3 DNA follows: TGCGCCAGCAGCTTGGTGCGGGGGGTCGAGGGGGGCTACACCTTC. The chain combines TRBV5-1 with TRBJ1-2; D perhaps matches TRBD1 (5 bases). The germline V and J ends were trimmed by 0 bases and 8 bases, with 17 bases remaining between them. This CDR3 has 15 residues. Germline CDR1 and CDR2: SGHRS and YFSETQ.

CDR3 region: CASSIHTGPSYEQYF. The CDR3 bases are TGTGCCAGTAGTATCCATACAGGACCCTCCTACGAGCAGTACTTC. The V and J genes are TRBV19 and TRBJ2-7, with a weak D call TRBD1 (5 bases). CDR3 size: 15 residues. Germline V lookup: CDR1 LNHDA, CDR2 SQIVND (reference sequence). Trimming removed 3 bases from V and 0 bases from J, with 12 bases in between. Complete variable domain (other parts from reference TRBV19 and TRBJ2-7): DGGITQSPKYLFRKEGQNVTLSCEQNLNHDAMYWYRQDPGQGLRLIYYSQIVNDFQKGDIAEGYSVSREKKESFPLTVTSAQKNPTAFYLCASSIHTGPSYEQYFGPGTRLTVT.

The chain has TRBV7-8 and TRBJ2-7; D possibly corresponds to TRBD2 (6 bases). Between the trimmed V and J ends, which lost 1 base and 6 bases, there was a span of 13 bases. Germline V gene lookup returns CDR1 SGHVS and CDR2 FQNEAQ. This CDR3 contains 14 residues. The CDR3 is CASSLVAGQGEQYF. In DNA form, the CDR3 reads TGTGCCAGCAGCTTAGTGGCGGGGCAGGGCGAGCAGTACTTC.

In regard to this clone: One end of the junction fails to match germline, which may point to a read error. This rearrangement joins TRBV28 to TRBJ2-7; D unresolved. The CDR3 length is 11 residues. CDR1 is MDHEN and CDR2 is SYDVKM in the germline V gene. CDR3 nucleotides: TGTGCCAGCAGTAACTCCCACGAGCAGTACTTC. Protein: CASSNSHEQYF. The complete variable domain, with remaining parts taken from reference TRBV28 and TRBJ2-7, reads DVKVTQSSRYLVKRTGEKVFLECVQDMDHENMFWYRQDPGLGLRLIYFSYDVKMKEKGDIPEGYSVSREKKERFSLILESASTNQTSMYLCASSNSHEQYFGPGTRLTVT.

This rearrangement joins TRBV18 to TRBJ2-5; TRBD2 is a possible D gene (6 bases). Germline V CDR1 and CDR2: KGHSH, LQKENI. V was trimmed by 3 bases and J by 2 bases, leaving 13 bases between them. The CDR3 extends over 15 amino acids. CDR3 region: CASSPGGAGQETQYF. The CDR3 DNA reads TGTGCCAGCTCACCCGGGGGAGCGGGTCAAGAGACCCAGTACTTC.

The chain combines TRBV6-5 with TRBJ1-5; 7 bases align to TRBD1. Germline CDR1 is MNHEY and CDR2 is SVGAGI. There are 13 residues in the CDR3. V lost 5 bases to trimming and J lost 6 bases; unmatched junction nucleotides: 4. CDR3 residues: CASSRQGRQPQHF. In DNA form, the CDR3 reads TGTGCCAGCAGTCGACAGGGACGTCAGCCCCAGCATTTT.

The CDR3 loop is CASSPTGVDGYTF. The CDR3 coding sequence is TGTGCCAGCTCACCAACAGGGGTGGATGGCTACACCTTC. J is TRBJ1-2 and V is TRBV18; 7 nucleotides match TRBD1. Germline trimming cut 2 bases from V and 6 bases from J; bases unmatched to any gene: 3. This CDR3 has 13 residues. Looked up from germline, CDR1 is KGHSH and CDR2 is LQKENI.

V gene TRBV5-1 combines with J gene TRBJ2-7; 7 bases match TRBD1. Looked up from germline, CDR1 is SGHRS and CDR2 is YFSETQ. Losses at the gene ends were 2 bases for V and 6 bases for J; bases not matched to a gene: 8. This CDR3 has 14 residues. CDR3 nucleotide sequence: TGCGCCAGCAGCTTCGAAGACAGGGCGGGCGAGCAGTACTTC. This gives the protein CASSFEDRAGEQYF.